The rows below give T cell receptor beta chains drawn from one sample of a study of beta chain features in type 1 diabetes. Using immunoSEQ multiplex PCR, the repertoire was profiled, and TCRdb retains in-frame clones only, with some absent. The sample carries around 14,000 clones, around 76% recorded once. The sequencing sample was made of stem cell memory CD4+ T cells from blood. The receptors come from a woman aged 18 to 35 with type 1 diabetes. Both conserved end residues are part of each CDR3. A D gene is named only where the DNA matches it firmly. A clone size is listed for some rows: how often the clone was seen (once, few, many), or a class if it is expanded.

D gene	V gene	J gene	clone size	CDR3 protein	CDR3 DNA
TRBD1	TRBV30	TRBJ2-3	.	CAWSMGQGIITDTQYF	TGTGCCTGGAGTATGGGACAGGGGATCATCACAGATACGCAGTATTTT
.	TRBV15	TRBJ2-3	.	CATSRQNLLAQYF	TGTGCCACCAGCAGACAAAACTTGCTAGCGCAGTATTTT
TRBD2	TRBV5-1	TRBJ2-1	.	CASSLALLGLAGVYNEQFF	TGCGCCAGCAGCTTGGCCCTATTGGGACTAGCGGGAGTCTACAATGAGCAGTTCTTC
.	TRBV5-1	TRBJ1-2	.	CASSLIRVGYGYTF	TGCGCCAGCAGCTTGATCAGGGTGGGCTATGGCTACACCTTC
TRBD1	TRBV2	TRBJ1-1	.	CASREGQGASEAFF	TGTGCCAGCAGAGAGGGACAGGGGGCTTCTGAAGCTTTCTTT
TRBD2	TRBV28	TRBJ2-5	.	CASSERTGTSGGQETQYF	TGTGCCAGCAGTGAAAGAACCGGGACTAGCGGAGGCCAAGAGACCCAGTACTTC
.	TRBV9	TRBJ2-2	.	CASSGQFGELFF	TGTGCCAGCAGCGGGCAGTTCGGGGAGCTGTTTTTT
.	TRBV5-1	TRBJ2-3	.	CASSSPGDTQYF	TGCGCCAGCAGCTCGCCGGGAGATACGCAGTATTTT
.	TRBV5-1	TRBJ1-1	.	CASRVGADTEAFF	TGCGCCAGCAGGGTGGGGGCGGACACTGAAGCTTTCTTT
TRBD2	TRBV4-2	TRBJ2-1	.	CASSPGLAGGAYNEQFF	TGTGCCAGCAGCCCGGGACTAGCGGGAGGAGCCTACAATGAGCAGTTCTTC
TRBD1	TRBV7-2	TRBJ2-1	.	CASSPPGQGFNEQFF	TGTGCCAGCAGTCCTCCGGGACAGGGGTTCAATGAGCAGTTCTTC
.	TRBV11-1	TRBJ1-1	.	CASSLYVTDTEAFF	TGTGCCAGCAGCTTGTATGTTACGGACACTGAAGCTTTCTTT
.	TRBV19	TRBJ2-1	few	CASSIWSGPVNEQFF	TGTGCCAGTAGTATTTGGAGCGGGCCTGTGAATGAGCAGTTCTTC
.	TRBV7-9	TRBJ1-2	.	CASSLVQRPRGYTF	TGTGCCAGCAGCTTAGTCCAACGCCCGAGGGGCTACACCTTC
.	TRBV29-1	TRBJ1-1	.	CSVVRGGNTEAFF	TGCAGCGTTGTACGGGGGGGGAACACTGAAGCTTTCTTT
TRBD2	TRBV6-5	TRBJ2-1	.	CASRRAGGRWEQFF	TGTGCCAGCAGGAGGGCGGGAGGGCGATGGGAGCAGTTCTTC
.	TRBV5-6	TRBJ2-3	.	CASSRVRDSLQGDTQYF	TGTGCCAGCAGCCGCGTCCGGGACTCCCTCCAGGGAGATACGCAGTATTTT
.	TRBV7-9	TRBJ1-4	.	CASSLRGGEKLFF	TGTGCCAGCAGCCTAAGAGGTGGTGAAAAACTGTTTTTT
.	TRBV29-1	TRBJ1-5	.	CSVGGEESNQPQHF	TGCAGCGTTGGCGGAGAAGAGAGCAATCAGCCCCAGCATTTT
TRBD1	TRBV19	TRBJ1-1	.	CASSMKQGRGTEAFF	TGTGCCAGTAGTATGAAACAGGGGCGAGGGACTGAAGCTTTCTTT
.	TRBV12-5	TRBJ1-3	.	CASGPPMWRSSGNTIYF	TGTGCTAGTGGTCCCCCAATGTGGAGGAGCTCTGGAAACACCATATATTTT
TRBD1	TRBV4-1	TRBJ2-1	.	CASSHGRQGMNNEQFF	TGCGCCAGCAGCCATGGTCGACAGGGAATGAACAATGAGCAGTTCTTC
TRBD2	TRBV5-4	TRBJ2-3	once	CASSLGFGLAGGRATDTQYF	TGTGCCAGCAGCTTGGGGTTTGGACTAGCGGGAGGGCGGGCCACAGATACGCAGTATTTT
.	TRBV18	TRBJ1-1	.	CASSRGFLNTEAFF	TGTGCCAGCTCCCGAGGATTCTTGAACACTGAAGCTTTCTTT
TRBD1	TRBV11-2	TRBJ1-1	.	CASSARDRGALEAFF	TGTGCCAGCAGCGCCCGGGACAGGGGAGCCCTTGAAGCTTTCTTT
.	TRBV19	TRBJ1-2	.	CASTERRSSTDGYTF	TGTGCCAGTACCGAGAGGAGGTCATCCACCGACGGCTACACCTTC
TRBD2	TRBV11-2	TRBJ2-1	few	CASTRGLAVYNEQFF	TGTGCCAGCACCCGGGGACTAGCGGTCTACAATGAGCAGTTCTTC
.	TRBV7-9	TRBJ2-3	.	CATPEDTQYF	TGTGCCACTCCGGAGGATACGCAGTATTTT
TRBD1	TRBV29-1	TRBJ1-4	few	CSARDRLGPGEKLFF	TGCAGCGCTCGGGACAGGTTGGGGCCTGGTGAAAAACTGTTTTTT
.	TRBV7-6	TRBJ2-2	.	CASSLAARGWTGELFF	TGTGCCAGCAGCTTAGCGGCACGGGGATGGACCGGGGAGCTGTTTTTT
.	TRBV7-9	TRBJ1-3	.	CASSPRPRDTGNTIYF	TGTGCCAGCAGCCCGCGCCCCAGGGATACTGGAAACACCATATATTTT
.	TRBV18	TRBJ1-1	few	CASSPQGGDTEAFF	TGTGCCAGCTCACCCCAGGGAGGGGACACTGAAGCTTTCTTT
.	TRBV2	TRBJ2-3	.	CASSDIGAEKGDTQYF	TGTGCCAGCAGTGATATTGGGGCAGAAAAGGGAGATACGCAGTATTTT
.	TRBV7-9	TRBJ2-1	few	CASSSLTGSYNEQFF	TGTGCCAGCAGCTCATTGACTGGGTCCTACAATGAGCAGTTCTTC
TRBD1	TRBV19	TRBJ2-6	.	CASSIGTGVAGANVLTF	TGTGCCAGTAGTATAGGGACAGGGGTGGCTGGGGCCAACGTCCTGACTTTC
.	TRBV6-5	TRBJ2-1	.	CASSYGEQNYNEQFF	TGTGCCAGCAGTTACGGGGAGCAGAACTACAATGAGCAGTTCTTC
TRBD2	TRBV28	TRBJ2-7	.	CASRTTSGLAGDQYF	TGTGCCAGCAGAACGACCTCTGGACTAGCGGGAGACCAGTACTTC
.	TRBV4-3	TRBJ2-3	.	CASSQGRQLLTDTQYF	TGCGCCAGCAGCCAAGGGCGACAGCTCCTCACAGATACGCAGTATTTT
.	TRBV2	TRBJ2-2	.	CASMFTGLTGELFF	TGTGCCAGCATGTTCACAGGGCTCACCGGGGAGCTGTTTTTT
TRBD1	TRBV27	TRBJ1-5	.	CASSTYGQGGRDQPQHF	TGTGCCAGCAGTACGTACGGACAGGGCGGGAGGGATCAGCCCCAGCATTTT
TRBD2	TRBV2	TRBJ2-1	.	CASSEIAGVGEQFF	TGTGCCAGCAGTGAAATCGCGGGAGTTGGTGAGCAGTTCTTC
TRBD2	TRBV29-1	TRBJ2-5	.	CSVMGGRETQYF	TGCAGCGTTATGGGGGGGAGAGAGACCCAGTACTTC
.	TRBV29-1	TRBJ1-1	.	CSVGGHPNTEAFF	TGCAGCGTAGGGGGACACCCGAACACTGAAGCTTTCTTT
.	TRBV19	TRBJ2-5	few	CASRTGETQYF	TGTGCCAGTAGGACTGGAGAGACCCAGTACTTC
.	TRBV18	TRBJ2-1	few	CASSPVSHEQFF	TGTGCCAGCTCCCCCGTTTCCCATGAGCAGTTCTTC
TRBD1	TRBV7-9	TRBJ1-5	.	CASSHGTGINQPQHF	TGTGCCAGCAGCCATGGGACAGGGATTAATCAGCCCCAGCATTTT
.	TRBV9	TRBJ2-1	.	CASSVAQWSDEQFF	TGTGCCAGCAGCGTAGCTCAGTGGAGCGATGAGCAGTTCTTC
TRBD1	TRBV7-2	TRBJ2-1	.	CASSFRTGRYEQFF	TGTGCCAGCAGCTTCCGGACAGGGCGCTATGAGCAGTTCTTC
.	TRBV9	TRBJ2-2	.	CASSVVPTGELFF	TGTGCCAGCAGCGTAGTCCCTACCGGGGAGCTGTTTTTT
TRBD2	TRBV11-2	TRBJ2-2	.	CASSFGLAGGGELFF	TGTGCCAGCAGCTTTGGACTAGCGGGAGGGGGGGAGCTGTTTTTT
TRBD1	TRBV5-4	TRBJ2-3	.	CASSWGQGSTDTQYF	TGTGCCAGCAGCTGGGGACAGGGTAGCACAGATACGCAGTATTTT
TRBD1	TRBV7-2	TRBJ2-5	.	CASSFQGAGETQYF	TGTGCCAGCAGCTTCCAGGGGGCCGGGGAGACCCAGTACTTC
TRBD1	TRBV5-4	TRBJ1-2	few	CASSLAGDRVANYGYTF	TGTGCCAGCAGCTTGGCGGGTGACAGGGTTGCTAACTATGGCTACACCTTC
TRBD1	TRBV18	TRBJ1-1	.	CASSLTGTGNTEAFF	TGTGCCAGCTCACTGACCGGGACAGGGAACACTGAAGCTTTCTTT
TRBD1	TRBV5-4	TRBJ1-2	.	CASSLGGQGALSRGYTF	TGTGCCAGCAGCTTGGGGGGACAGGGAGCTCTCTCTAGAGGCTACACCTTC